Each of the 21 T cell receptor beta chains below was sequenced from the same sample in a study of blood T cell repertoires in COVID-19. Sequenced by immunoSEQ multiplex PCR; TCRdb stores in-frame clones only, minus some. The sample carries almost 200,000 clones, approximately 88% recorded once. Material for sequencing was PBMCs or T cells enriched from blood (not recorded which). The source is a woman younger than 35 who had recovered from COVID-19.

This sequence joins TRBV24-1 and TRBJ2-1, with 7 bases aligning to TRBD1. This CDR3 is 14 amino acids long. V dropped 9 bases and J dropped 3; count of bases not matched to a gene: 7. Germline V gene sequence: CDR1 KGHDR, CDR2 SFDVKD. The CDR3 here is CATERPGGYNEQFF. DNA of the CDR3: TGTGCCACCGAGCGACCAGGGGGCTACAATGAGCAGTTCTTC.

The V call is TRBV5-1, the J call TRBJ1-2; 8 positions match TRBD1. The length of the CDR3 is 13 residues. CDR1 is SGHRS and CDR2 is YFSETQ in the germline V gene. V gave up 4 bases and J gave up 8 bases; unmatched junction bases: 7. CDR3: CASSAGTGGGYTF. Here the CDR3 DNA reads TGCGCCAGCAGCGCAGGGACAGGAGGCGGCTACACCTTC. Full variable domain (rest looked up from reference TRBV5-1 and TRBJ1-2): KAGVTQTPRYLIKTRGQQVTLSCSPISGHRSVSWYQQTPGQGLQFLFEYFSETQRNKGNFPGRFSGRQFSNSRSEMNVSTLELGDSALYLCASSAGTGGGYTFGSGTRLTVV.

V gene TRBV28 combines with J gene TRBJ1-1; 7 bases line up with TRBD1. The V gene end was trimmed by 2 bases and the J gene end by 0 bases; junction bases not matched to a gene: 6. This CDR3 has 16 residues. In germline, CDR1 is MDHEN, CDR2 SYDVKM. The CDR3 nucleotides read TGTGCCAGCAGTTTAATAACAGGGGTCATGAACACTGAAGCTTTCTTT. This translates into CASSLITGVMNTEAFF.

The gene calls are TRBV10-3 and TRBJ1-1; D is possibly TRBD1 (6 bases). In germline, CDR1 is ENHRY, CDR2 SYGVKD. The ends were cut back, 5 bases at V and 8 bases at J, with 9 bases in the middle. The CDR3 contains 11 residues. For the CDR3, the DNA is TGTGCCATCAGTTCCGGGACAGAAGCTTTCTTT. Residues: CAISSGTEAFF.

This chain connects TRBV5-1 to TRBJ1-3; TRBD1 is a possible D gene (6 bases). The CDR3 runs 17 residues. The germline CDR1 and CDR2 sequences are SGHRS and YFSETQ. V was trimmed by 0 bases and J by 4 bases, leaving 17 bases between them. DNA of the CDR3: TGCGCCAGCAGCTTGGCCGTTCAGGGGAGAACCGGAAACACCATATATTTT. Amino acids: CASSLAVQGRTGNTIYF.

The chain has TRBV24-1 and TRBJ1-2; 10 bases align to TRBD1. CDR3 length: 17 residues. Germline lookup yields CDR1 KGHDR and CDR2 SFDVKD. The V gene end was trimmed by 5 bases and the J gene end by 7 bases; junction bases not matched to a gene: 15. In DNA, the CDR3 is TGTGCCACCAGTGGGGGACAGGGGTACTCCAGGGTGTGTGGCTACACCTTC. The encoded protein is CATSGGQGYSRVCGYTF.

The chain combines TRBV3-1 (or the pseudogene TRBV3-2) with TRBJ2-2, with 7 positions matching TRBD1. J lost 0 bases, V lost 4 bases, and 5 bases had no gene match. Germline CDR1 is LGHDT and CDR2 is YNNKEL (reference sequence). The CDR3 consists of 16 residues. CDR3 sequence (DNA): TGTGCCAGCAGCCCGTGGGACAGAGCGAACACCGGGGAGCTGTTTTTT. Encoded protein: CASSPWDRANTGELFF.

The chain recombines TRBV5-1 with TRBJ2-7; weak D call: TRBD2 (6 bases). The CDR3 is 14 residues long. Germline V lookup: CDR1 SGHRS, CDR2 YFSETQ. Deletions cut 3 bases from V and 3 bases from J, with 13 bases between. CDR3 coding DNA: TGCGCCAGCAGCTCCTCCCGGGAGATCTACGAGCAGTACTTC. This gives the protein CASSSSREIYEQYF.

The chain joins TRBV27 to TRBJ1-1; 7 positions agree with TRBD1. The germline CDR1 and CDR2 sequences are MNHEY and SMNVEV (reference sequence). With V trimmed by 5 bases and J by 7 bases, 7 bases remained unmatched. The CDR3 contains 13 residues. The CDR3 DNA reads as TGTGCCAGCAGTCCCCGGACAGGCTTTGAAGCTTTCTTT. Translating it yields CASSPRTGFEAFF.

This chain links TRBV10-3 with TRBJ1-2; D not resolved. Trimming left V 2 bases short and J 5 bases short, with 9 bases between. The CDR3 loop spans 13 amino acids. Germline V CDR1 and CDR2: ENHRY, SYGVKD. CDR3 loop: CAISEIEQYGYTF. DNA of the CDR3: TGTGCCATCAGTGAGATTGAACAGTATGGCTACACCTTC.

The V call is TRBV4-1, the J call TRBJ1-3; TRBD1 aligns across 7 bases. Trimming at V came to 0 bases and at J to 7 bases, leaving 6 bases not matched to a gene. The CDR3 consists of 15 residues. The germline V gene has CDR1 MGHRA and CDR2 YSYEKL. CDR3 loop: CASSQEGQPLNTIYF. The CDR3 DNA is TGCGCCAGCAGCCAAGAGGGACAGCCTCTGAACACCATATATTTT.

The rearrangement uses TRBV19 and TRBJ2-7, with 8 bases that match TRBD1. Germline CDR1 is LNHDA and CDR2 is SQIVND (reference sequence). The CDR3 sequence is 14 residues long. The J segment lost 4 bases and the V segment lost 4 bases, leaving 6 bases of the junction unmatched. CDR3 bases: TGTGCCAGTAGTACACAGGACAGGGAATACGAGCAGTACTTC. It translates to CASSTQDREYEQYF.

CDR3 sequence: CASSLAVAETYEQYF. CDR3 coding DNA: TGTGCCAGCAGCTTAGCGGTAGCAGAGACCTACGAGCAGTACTTC. This sequence joins TRBV11-2 and TRBJ2-7; no definite D call. CDR1 is SGHAT and CDR2 is FQNNGV in the germline V gene. CDR3 size: 15 residues. Trimming cost V 1 base and J 2 bases, with 12 bases left between them.

V is TRBV5-4 and J is TRBJ1-2; TRBD1 matches at 8 bases. Germline loops: CDR1 SGHNT, CDR2 YYREEE (reference sequence). CDR3 length equals 14 residues. Trimming at V came to 0 bases and at J to 4 bases, leaving 2 bases not matched to a gene. The CDR3: CASSLGTGLYGYTF. For the CDR3, the DNA is TGTGCCAGCAGCTTGGGGACAGGGCTCTATGGCTACACCTTC.

This clone was detected once. The chain is built from TRBV3-1 (or the pseudogene TRBV3-2) and TRBJ1-2, with D possibly being TRBD1 (5 bases). Germline lookup yields CDR1 LGHDT and CDR2 YNNKEL (reference sequence). V was clipped by 7 bases and J by 4 bases, with 13 bases between them. CDR3 length: 13 residues. This CDR3 reads CASNSNQGYGYTF. The CDR3 DNA sequence: TGTGCCAGCAACTCAAACCAGGGCTATGGCTACACCTTC.

The rearrangement uses TRBV21-1 and TRBJ2-1; TRBD2, the table's D call, was not compared with the DNA. TRBV21-1 is assigned pseudogene status. The CDR3 loop spans 19 amino acids. The CDR3 reads CASDHLACLAGGQSNEQFF. CDR3 DNA: TGTGCCAGCGATCATCTTGCGTGCCTAGCGGGGGGACAGAGCAATGAGCAGTTCTTC.

V gene TRBV5-6 combines with J gene TRBJ1-2; 7 bases align to TRBD1. The CDR3 contains 13 residues. Per germline, CDR1 SGHDT and CDR2 YYEEEE. J lost 7 bases, V lost 5 bases, and 8 bases had no gene match. The CDR3: CASRFTGDSGYTF. In DNA, the CDR3 is TGTGCCAGCAGATTTACAGGGGACAGTGGCTACACCTTC.

V and J are TRBV24-1 and TRBJ2-3, with TRBD2 matching 9 bases. Germline loops: CDR1 KGHDR, CDR2 SFDVKD. J gave up 4 bases and V 7 bases, and 5 bases lay outside the gene matches. This CDR3 comprises 14 residues. The CDR3: CATRAGGSSDTQYF. The CDR3 nucleotides are TGTGCCACCAGGGCGGGGGGGAGTTCAGATACGCAGTATTTT.

V usage is TRBV2 and J usage is TRBJ2-1; D is possibly TRBD2 (6 bases). Germline CDR1 and CDR2: SNHLY and FYNNEI. The CDR3 has 15 residues. Trimming took 7 bases from V and 9 from J, leaving 22 bases between them. CDR3 in DNA: TGTGCCAGCAAGGGACTTAAGGGAATCTCGGGTGAGCAGTTCTTC. It is translated as CASKGLKGISGEQFF.

This clone has more than one count but fewer than ten. The chain has TRBV27 and TRBJ2-1; 10 bases are shared with TRBD2. V lost 2 bases to trimming and J lost 4 bases; unmatched junction nucleotides: 8. The CDR3 covers 17 residues. CDR1 MNHEY and CDR2 SMNVEV come from the germline V gene (reference sequence). The CDR3 nucleotides are TGTGCCAGCAGTTTAATGAGCGGGGGGGCCTGGTACAATGAGCAGTTCTTC. It yields the protein CASSLMSGGAWYNEQFF.

The genes are TRBV2 and TRBJ1-5, with TRBD1 matching over 7 bases. The CDR3 totals 16 residues. V dropped 5 bases and J dropped 2; count of bases not matched to a gene: 9. Looked up from germline, CDR1 is SNHLY and CDR2 is FYNNEI. CDR3 DNA sequence: TGTGCCAGCAGTTCCCCAGGGGGGATCGGCAATCAGCCCCAGCATTTT. This sequence encodes CASSSPGGIGNQPQHF.